The clone carrying this TCR beta chain was detected once. The CDR3 consists of 15 residues. From germline, CDR1 is SGHNT and CDR2 YENEEA. This sample stems from a study of tumor-infiltrating lymphocytes in primary liver carcinoma. Study as a whole: Between roughly 4.2 and 10 cm across, the tumors were all of stage T1-T3 N0M0.

TCR beta cDNA was reverse-transcribed from roughly 520 ng of total RNA. The reaction used a constant-region primer and ProtoScript II reverse transcriptase. Slightly modified ARM-PCR with three nested multiplex PCR rounds yielded TCR beta libraries. Amplification in the first two PCR rounds was performed using TRBV1-TRBV30 forward primers and a C-beta reverse primer for 9 to 11 cycles each. TCRdb redid the calling of the multiplex PCR reads with MiXCR, one entry per CDR3 protein. The table includes about 37,000 distinct CDR3 sequences, roughly 77% detected once. Co-extraction yielded RNA and DNA from around 20-30 mg of unsorted bulk tissue. Patients were chronically HBV-infected and treatment-naive.

The sample was tumor-adjacent normal liver tissue. This chain connects TRBV11-3 to TRBJ1-5; either TRBD1 or TRBD2 may supply D (5 bases each). The J call is in doubt because the DNA end fits TRBJ2-3 better. This TCR was recovered from a man aged 35-49 years with primary liver carcinoma and hepatitis B virus infection. In nucleotides, the CDR3 is TGTGCCAGCAGCTTAGATTTGGGGGTGGCTCGGCCCCAGTATTTT. It specifies CASSLDLGVARPQYF.